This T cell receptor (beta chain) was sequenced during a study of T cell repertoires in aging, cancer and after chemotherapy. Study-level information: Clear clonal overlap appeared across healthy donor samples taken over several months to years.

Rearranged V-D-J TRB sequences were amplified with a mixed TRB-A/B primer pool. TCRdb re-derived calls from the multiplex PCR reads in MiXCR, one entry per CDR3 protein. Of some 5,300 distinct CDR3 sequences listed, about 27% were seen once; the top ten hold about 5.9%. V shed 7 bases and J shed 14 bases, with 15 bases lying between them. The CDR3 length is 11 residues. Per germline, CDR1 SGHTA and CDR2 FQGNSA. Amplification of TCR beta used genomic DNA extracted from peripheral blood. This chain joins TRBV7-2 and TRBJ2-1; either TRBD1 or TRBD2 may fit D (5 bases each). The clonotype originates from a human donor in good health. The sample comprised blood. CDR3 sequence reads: CASINRDEEFF. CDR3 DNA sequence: TGTGCCAGCATCAACCGGGACGAAGAGTTCTTC. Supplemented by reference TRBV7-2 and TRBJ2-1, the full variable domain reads GAGVSQSPSNKVTEKGKDVELRCDPISGHTALYWYRQSLGQGLEFLIYFQGNSAPDKSGLPSDRFSAERTGGSVSTLTIQRTQQEDSAVYLCASINRDEEFFGPGTRLTVL.